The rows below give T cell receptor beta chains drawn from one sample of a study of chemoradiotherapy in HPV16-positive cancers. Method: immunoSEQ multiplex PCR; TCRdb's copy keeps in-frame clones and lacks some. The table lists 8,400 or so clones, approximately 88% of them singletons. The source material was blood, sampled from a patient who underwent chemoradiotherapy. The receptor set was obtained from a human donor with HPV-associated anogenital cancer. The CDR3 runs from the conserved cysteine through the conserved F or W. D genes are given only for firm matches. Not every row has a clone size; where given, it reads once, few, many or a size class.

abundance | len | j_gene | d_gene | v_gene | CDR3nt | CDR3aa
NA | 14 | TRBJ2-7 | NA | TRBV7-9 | TGTGCCAGCAGCTTAGTGGGGAGCTCCTACGAGCAGTACTTC | CASSLVGSSYEQYF
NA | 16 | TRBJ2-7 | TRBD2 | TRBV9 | TGTGCCAGCAGCGGGTCGGTACTAGCGGGGACGACCCAGCAGTACTTC | CASSGSVLAGTTQQYF
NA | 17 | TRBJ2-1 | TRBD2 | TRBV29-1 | TGCAGCGTTGAAGATTCCCTTTTAGCGGGAGGGCTGAATGAGCAGTTCTTC | CSVEDSLLAGGLNEQFF
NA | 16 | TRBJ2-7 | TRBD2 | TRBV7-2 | TGTGCCAGCAGCTTAAGTCCGGGCGGGAGACTCTCCGAGCAGTACTTC | CASSLSPGGRLSEQYF
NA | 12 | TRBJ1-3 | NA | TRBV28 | TGTGCCAGCAGTTTAGCAGGAAACACCATATATTTT | CASSLAGNTIYF
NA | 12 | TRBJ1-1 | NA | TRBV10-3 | TGTGCCATCGGCCCCGCGGACACTGAAGCTTTCTTT | CAIGPADTEAFF
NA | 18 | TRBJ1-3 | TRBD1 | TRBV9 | TGTGCCAGCAGCGTAGAGAGGCTCAGGGGGCTAACTGGAAACACCATATATTTT | CASSVERLRGLTGNTIYF
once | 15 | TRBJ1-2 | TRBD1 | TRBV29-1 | TGCAGCGTAGCAGGGACAGGGGAGGCTAACTATGGCTACACCTTC | CSVAGTGEANYGYTF
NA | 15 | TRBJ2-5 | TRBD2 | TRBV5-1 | TGCGCCAGCAGCTTCGGGACTAGCGGTCAAGAGACCCAGTACTTC | CASSFGTSGQETQYF
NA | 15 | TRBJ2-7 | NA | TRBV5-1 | TGCGCCAGCAGCTTGGGGGGAGGGGGCTACGACGAGCAGTACTTC | CASSLGGGGYDEQYF
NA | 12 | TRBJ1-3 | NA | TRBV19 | TGTGCCAGCGGGACGGATCTTGACACCATATATTTT | CASGTDLDTIYF
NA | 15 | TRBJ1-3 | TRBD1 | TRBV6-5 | TGTGCCAGCAGTACCCGGGACAGACTGGGGAACACCATATATTTT | CASSTRDRLGNTIYF
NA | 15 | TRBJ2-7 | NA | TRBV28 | TGTGCCAGCAGTTTCCGCGGACAGTTAACCTACGAGCAGTACTTC | CASSFRGQLTYEQYF
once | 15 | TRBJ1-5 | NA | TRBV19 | TGTGCCAGTAGTCTAGGGTCAACCGCCTATCAGCCCCAGCATTTT | CASSLGSTAYQPQHF
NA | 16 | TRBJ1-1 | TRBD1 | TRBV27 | TGTGCCAGCAGTTTACTCGGGGGACAGGGGCGCTTGAAAGCTTTCTTT | CASSLLGGQGRLKAFF
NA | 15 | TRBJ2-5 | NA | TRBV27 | TGTGCCAGCAGTTTCGGAAGGGAGTACCAAGAGACCCAGTACTTC | CASSFGREYQETQYF
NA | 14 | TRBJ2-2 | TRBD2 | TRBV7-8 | TGTGCCAGCAGCCTCCGGGGGGGCACCGGGGAGCTGTTTTTT | CASSLRGGTGELFF
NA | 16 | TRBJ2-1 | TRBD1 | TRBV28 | TGTGCCAGCCGCCGGCGGACAGGGTTATCCTACAATGAGCAGTTCTTC | CASRRRTGLSYNEQFF
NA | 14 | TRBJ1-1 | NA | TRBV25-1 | TGTGCCAGCAGTGAATCAGGGTGGGGAACTGAAGCTTTCTTT | CASSESGWGTEAFF
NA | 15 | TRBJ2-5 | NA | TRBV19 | TGTGCCAGTAGTATAACTGGAGACAGACAAGAGACCCAGTACTTC | CASSITGDRQETQYF
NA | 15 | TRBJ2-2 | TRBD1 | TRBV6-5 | TGTGCCAGCAGCCCGGGACAGTGCGAACACCGGGGAGCTGTTTTT | CASSPGQCEHRGAVF
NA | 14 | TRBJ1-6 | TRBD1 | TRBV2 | TGTGCCAGCAGTCGACAGGGAGGTAATTCACCCCTCCACTTT | CASSRQGGNSPLHF
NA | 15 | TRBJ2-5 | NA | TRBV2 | TGTGCCACCTCTAAAATGGAGAGCGTCGGGGAGACCCAGTACTTC | CATSKMESVGETQYF
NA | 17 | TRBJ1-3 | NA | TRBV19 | TGTGCCAGTAGTTCAACCCCAGCCGGTCTCTCTGGAAACACCATATATTTT | CASSSTPAGLSGNTIYF
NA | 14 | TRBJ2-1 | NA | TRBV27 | TGTGCCAGCAGTACTCCGGAGACCCTAGATGAGCAGTTCTTC | CASSTPETLDEQFF
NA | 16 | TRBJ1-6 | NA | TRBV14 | TGTGCCAGCAGCCAAGAACGGGGCAGGATGGACTCACCCCTCCACTTT | CASSQERGRMDSPLHF
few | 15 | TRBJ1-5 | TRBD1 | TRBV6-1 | TGTGCCAGCAGTTGGACAGGAGGGAATAATCAGCCCCAGCATTTT | CASSWTGGNNQPQHF
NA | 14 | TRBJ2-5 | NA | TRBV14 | TGTGCCAGCAGCCAAGAAAACATGCAAGAGACCCAGTACTTC | CASSQENMQETQYF
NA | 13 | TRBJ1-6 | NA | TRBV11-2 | TGTGCCAGCAGCTTATGGGGGGCGGGGACCCTCCACTTT | CASSLWGAGTLHF
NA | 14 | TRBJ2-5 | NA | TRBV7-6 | TGTGCCAGCAGCGCAAGGCGGGACTTCGTGACCCAGTACTTC | CASSARRDFVTQYF
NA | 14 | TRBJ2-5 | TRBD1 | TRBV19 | TGTGCCAGTAGCCGGGGACAGGGAACAGAGACCCAGTACTTC | CASSRGQGTETQYF
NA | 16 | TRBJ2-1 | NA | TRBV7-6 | TGTGCCAGCAGCTTAGTGGGCCAGGGCGCCTACAATGAGCAGTTCTTC | CASSLVGQGAYNEQFF
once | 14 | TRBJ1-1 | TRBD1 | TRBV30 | TGTGCCTGGAAGGGACAGGGGTTCATTGCTGAAGCTTTCTTT | CAWKGQGFIAEAFF
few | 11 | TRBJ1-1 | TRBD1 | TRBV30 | TGTGCCTGGTACAGGGGCACTGAAGCTTTCTTT | CAWYRGTEAFF
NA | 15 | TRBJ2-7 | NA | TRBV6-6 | TGTGCCAGCAGTTGGAAGTCCTCCGGTCCGGATGAGCAGTACTTC | CASSWKSSGPDEQYF
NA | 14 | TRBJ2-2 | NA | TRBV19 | TGTGCCAGTACCCTAACGCCTAACACCGGGGAGCTGTTTTTT | CASTLTPNTGELFF
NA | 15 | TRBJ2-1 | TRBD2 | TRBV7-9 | TGTGCCAGCAGAGTACTAGCGGGGGCCTACAATGAGCAGTTCTTC | CASRVLAGAYNEQFF
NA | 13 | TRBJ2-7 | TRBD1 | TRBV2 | TGTGCCAGCAACCGGGACAGGGAGGGCGAGCAGTACTTC | CASNRDREGEQYF
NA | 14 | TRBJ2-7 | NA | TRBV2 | TGTGCCAGCAGTGAAGGGACAGTGTACCACGAGCAGTACTTC | CASSEGTVYHEQYF
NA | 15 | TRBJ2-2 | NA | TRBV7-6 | TGTGCCAGCAGTTTAGGACAAGCGAACACCGGGGAGCTGTTTTTT | CASSLGQANTGELFF
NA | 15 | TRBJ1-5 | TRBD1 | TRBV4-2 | TGTGCCAGCAGCCAAGACACAGGGGGCAATCAGCCCCAGCATTTT | CASSQDTGGNQPQHF
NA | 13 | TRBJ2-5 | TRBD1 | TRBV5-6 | TGTGCCAGCAGTTTACGGACAGGGGAGACCCAGTACTTC | CASSLRTGETQYF
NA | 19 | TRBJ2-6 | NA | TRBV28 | TGTGCCAGCAGTTCATCTAGCGCACTAGCCACCGCTGGGGCCAACGTCCTGACTTTC | CASSSSSALATAGANVLTF
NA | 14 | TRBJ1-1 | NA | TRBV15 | TGTGCCACCAGCAGGGACCTCGGGAGGGCTGAAGCTTTCTTT | CATSRDLGRAEAFF
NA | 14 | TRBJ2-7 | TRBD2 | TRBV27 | TGTGCCAGCAGGGATCTAGCGGGAAGGAACGAGCAGTACTTC | CASRDLAGRNEQYF
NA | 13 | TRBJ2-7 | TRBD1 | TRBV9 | TGTGCCAGCTCCCCGGGACAGGGGGTCCCGCAGTACTTC | CASSPGQGVPQYF
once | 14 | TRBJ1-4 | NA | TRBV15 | TGTGCCACCAGCAGAGAGCCCAGCGGGGAAAAACTGTTTTTT | CATSREPSGEKLFF
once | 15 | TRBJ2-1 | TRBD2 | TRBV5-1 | TGCGCCAGCAGCTTGGGGACTAGCGGGAGAGGGGAGCAGTTCTTC | CASSLGTSGRGEQFF
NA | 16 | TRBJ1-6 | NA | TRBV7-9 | TGTGCCAGCAGCTCGACCGTCGACCTTAGCTGGGGACCCCTCCACTTT | CASSSTVDLSWGPLHF
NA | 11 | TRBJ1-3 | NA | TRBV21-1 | TGTGCCAGCATAAGGGGAAACACCATATATTTT | CASIRGNTIYF
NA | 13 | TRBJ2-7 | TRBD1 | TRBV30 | TGTGCCTGGAGACGACAGGGGAAGAACGAGCAGTACTTC | CAWRRQGKNEQYF
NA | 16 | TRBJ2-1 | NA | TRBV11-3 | TGTGCCAGCAGCTTAGAGGGCGCGGGTTCGGGCGCTGAGCAGTTCTTC | CASSLEGAGSGAEQFF
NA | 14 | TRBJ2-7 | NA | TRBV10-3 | TGTGCCATCAGTGAGTCTTCCTCGGGCTACGAGCAGTACTTC | CAISESSSGYEQYF
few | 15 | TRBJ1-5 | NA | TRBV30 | TGTGCCTGGAGTGTAAGCTCGGGGAGGGGTCAGCCCCAGCATTTT | CAWSVSSGRGQPQHF
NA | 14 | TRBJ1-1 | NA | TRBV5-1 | TGCGCCAGCAGCTTGGGACATCAGAACACTGAAGCTTTCTTT | CASSLGHQNTEAFF
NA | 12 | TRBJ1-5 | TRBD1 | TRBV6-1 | TGTGCCAGCAGACAGGGGGGGCAGCCCCAGCATTTT | CASRQGGQPQHF
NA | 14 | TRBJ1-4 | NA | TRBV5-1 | TGCGCCAGCAGCTTAAACAGCCTTAGTGAAAAACTGTTTTTT | CASSLNSLSEKLFF
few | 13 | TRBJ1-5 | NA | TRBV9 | TGTGCCAGCAGCGTAGATTCGTGGCAGCCCCAGCATTTT | CASSVDSWQPQHF
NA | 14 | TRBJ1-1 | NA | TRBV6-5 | TGTGCCAGCAGTTACGGGCAGGTCCAAACTGAAGCTTTCTTT | CASSYGQVQTEAFF